This T cell receptor beta chain stems from a study of cytomegalovirus exposure and HLA in healthy donors. General observations from the study: Follow-up analysis found HLA locus-dependent TCR association rates, highest for DRB1 and lowest for HLA-C. Because they were indistinguishable, some V segments, including TRBV6-2 and TRBV6-3, were excluded.

With regard to this clone: Its matching antigen is unknown.

Germline-derived CDR1 and CDR2 are SGHDT and YYEEEE. This CDR3 is 13 amino acids long. Trimming left V 2 bases short and J 5 bases short, with 10 bases between. 13 Jbeta primers and 60 Vbeta primers were used for the PCR. Generated by immunoSEQ multiplex PCR, the TCRdb table keeps only in-frame clones and is missing some. The data show about 130,000 clones, about 74% seen once. The sequenced sample was PBMCs. This sequence joins TRBV5-6 and TRBJ2-5; possibly TRBD1 for D (6 bases). This TCR was sampled from a man younger than 35 in good health and CMV-seropositive. The CDR3 coding sequence is TGTGCCAGCAGCTTACAGGGTATCGAGACCCAGTACTTC. Its translation is CASSLQGIETQYF.